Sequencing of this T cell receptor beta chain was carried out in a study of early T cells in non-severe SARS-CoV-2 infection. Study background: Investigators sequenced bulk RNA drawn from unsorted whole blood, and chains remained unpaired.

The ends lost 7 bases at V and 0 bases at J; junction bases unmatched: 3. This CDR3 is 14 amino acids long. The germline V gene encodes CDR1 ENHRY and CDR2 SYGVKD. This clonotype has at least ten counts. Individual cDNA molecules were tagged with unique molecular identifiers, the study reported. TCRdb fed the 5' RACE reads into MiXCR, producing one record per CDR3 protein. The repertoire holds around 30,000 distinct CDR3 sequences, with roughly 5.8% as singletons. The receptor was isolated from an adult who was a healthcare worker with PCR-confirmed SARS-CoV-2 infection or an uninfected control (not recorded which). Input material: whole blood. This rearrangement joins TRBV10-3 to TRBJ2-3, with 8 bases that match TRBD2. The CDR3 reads CAIKTSGSTDTQYF. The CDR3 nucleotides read TGTGCCATCAAAACTAGCGGTAGCACAGATACGCAGTATTTT.